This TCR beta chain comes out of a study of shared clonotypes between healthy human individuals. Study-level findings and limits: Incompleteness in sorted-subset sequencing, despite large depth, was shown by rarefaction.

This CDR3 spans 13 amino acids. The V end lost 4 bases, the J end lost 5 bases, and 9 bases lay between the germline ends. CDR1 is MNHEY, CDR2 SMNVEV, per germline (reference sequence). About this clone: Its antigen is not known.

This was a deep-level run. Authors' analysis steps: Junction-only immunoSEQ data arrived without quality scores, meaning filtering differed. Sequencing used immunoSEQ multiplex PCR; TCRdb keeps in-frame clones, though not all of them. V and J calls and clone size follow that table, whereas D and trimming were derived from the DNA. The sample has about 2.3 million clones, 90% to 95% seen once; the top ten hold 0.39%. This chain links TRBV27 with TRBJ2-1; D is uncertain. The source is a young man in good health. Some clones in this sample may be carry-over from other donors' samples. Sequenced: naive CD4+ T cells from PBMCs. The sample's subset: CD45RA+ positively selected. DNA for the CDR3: TGTGCCAGCAGTTCGAAGTCTCACAATGAGCAGTTCTTC. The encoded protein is CASSSKSHNEQFF.